The rows below give T cell receptor beta chains drawn from one sample of a study of sequential checkpoint blockade in melanoma. The method was immunoSEQ multiplex PCR; TCRdb's version includes in-frame clones alone and lacks a portion of them. There are roughly 12,000 clones in the sample; over 60% occur only once, and approximately 21% lies in the top ten. The sample consisted of CD8+ T cells sorted from blood (inferred from file names), taken from a patient given nivolumab and ipilimumab in sequence. The receptors were sampled from a human donor with melanoma. The CDR3 runs from the conserved cysteine through the conserved F or W. A D gene is named only where the DNA matches it firmly. The size field is filled for only some rows; it gives once, few, many or a size class.

j_call: TRBJ2-2; cdr3_length: 14; v_call: TRBV5-8; clone_size: .; d_call: .; cdr3_aa: CASTPGGNTGELFF; cdr3_nt: TGTGCCAGCACCCCGGGGGGCAACACCGGGGAGCTGTTTTTT
j_call: TRBJ1-3; cdr3_length: 14; v_call: TRBV4-1; clone_size: .; d_call: .; cdr3_aa: CASSQEFRGDTIYF; cdr3_nt: TGCGCCAGCAGCCAAGAGTTCAGGGGAGACACCATATATTTT
j_call: TRBJ1-1; cdr3_length: 14; v_call: TRBV4-2; clone_size: .; d_call: TRBD1; cdr3_aa: CASSVGTGGEGAFF; cdr3_nt: TGTGCCAGCAGCGTAGGGACAGGGGGCGAGGGAGCTTTCTTT
j_call: TRBJ1-4; cdr3_length: 15; v_call: TRBV5-1; clone_size: .; d_call: .; cdr3_aa: CASSLPTDSSEKLFF; cdr3_nt: TGCGCCAGCAGCTTGCCGACGGACTCTTCGGAAAAACTGTTTTTT
j_call: TRBJ2-1; cdr3_length: 16; v_call: TRBV6-6; clone_size: .; d_call: TRBD2; cdr3_aa: CASMGGVGDSYNEQFF; cdr3_nt: TGTGCCAGCATGGGAGGGGTAGGTGACTCCTACAATGAGCAGTTCTTC
j_call: TRBJ1-1; cdr3_length: 14; v_call: TRBV5-1; clone_size: .; d_call: .; cdr3_aa: CASSLEVEGWGAFF; cdr3_nt: TGCGCCAGCAGCTTGGAAGTGGAAGGGTGGGGCGCTTTCTTT
j_call: TRBJ1-1; cdr3_length: 15; v_call: TRBV7-9; clone_size: .; d_call: .; cdr3_aa: CASSPLAGVNTEAFF; cdr3_nt: TGTGCCAGCAGCCCCCTAGCAGGGGTGAACACTGAAGCTTTCTTT
j_call: TRBJ1-1; cdr3_length: 15; v_call: TRBV19; clone_size: .; d_call: .; cdr3_aa: CASSIGPGLNTEAFF; cdr3_nt: TGTGCCAGTAGTATTGGCCCAGGACTTAACACTGAAGCTTTCTTT
j_call: TRBJ2-1; cdr3_length: 15; v_call: TRBV10-2; clone_size: once; d_call: .; cdr3_aa: CASSESRGSYNEQFF; cdr3_nt: TGCGCCAGCAGTGAATCAAGGGGAAGCTACAATGAGCAGTTCTTC
j_call: TRBJ1-5; cdr3_length: 16; v_call: TRBV4-1; clone_size: .; d_call: TRBD1; cdr3_aa: CASSQGQGVSNQPQHF; cdr3_nt: TGCGCCAGCAGCCAAGGGCAGGGGGTTAGCAATCAGCCCCAGCATTTT
j_call: TRBJ1-2; cdr3_length: 14; v_call: TRBV28; clone_size: .; d_call: .; cdr3_aa: CASSLLQGFHGYTF; cdr3_nt: TGTGCCAGCAGTTTACTACAGGGTTTCCATGGCTACACCTTC
j_call: TRBJ1-1; cdr3_length: 14; v_call: TRBV30; clone_size: .; d_call: TRBD1; cdr3_aa: CVMTGGVFNTEAFF; cdr3_nt: TGTGTGATGACAGGGGGGGTTTTTAACACTGAAGCTTTCTTT
j_call: TRBJ2-1; cdr3_length: 14; v_call: TRBV2; clone_size: once; d_call: TRBD2; cdr3_aa: CASSLAGVGNEQFF; cdr3_nt: TGTGCCAGCAGTTTAGCGGGAGTAGGCAATGAGCAGTTCTTC
j_call: TRBJ1-1; cdr3_length: 15; v_call: TRBV11-1; clone_size: few; d_call: TRBD1; cdr3_aa: CASSKGLGQDTEAFF; cdr3_nt: TGTGCCAGCAGCAAAGGACTGGGACAGGACACTGAAGCTTTCTTT
j_call: TRBJ2-7; cdr3_length: 13; v_call: TRBV5-1; clone_size: .; d_call: TRBD2; cdr3_aa: CASSLTSGYEQYF; cdr3_nt: TGCGCCAGCAGCTTGACTAGCGGCTACGAGCAGTACTTC
j_call: TRBJ1-5; cdr3_length: 16; v_call: TRBV28; clone_size: .; d_call: .; cdr3_aa: CASRIKQGYSNQPQHF; cdr3_nt: TGTGCCAGCAGGATAAAACAGGGATATAGCAATCAGCCCCAGCATTTT
j_call: TRBJ2-5; cdr3_length: 13; v_call: TRBV27; clone_size: .; d_call: .; cdr3_aa: CASSLGAAGTQYF; cdr3_nt: TGTGCCAGCAGTTTGGGGGCCGCGGGGACCCAGTACTTC
j_call: TRBJ1-1; cdr3_length: 15; v_call: TRBV5-6; clone_size: .; d_call: TRBD1; cdr3_aa: CASSSSRGTVAEAFF; cdr3_nt: TGTGCCAGCAGCTCAAGCCGGGGGACAGTCGCTGAAGCTTTCTTT
j_call: TRBJ1-1; cdr3_length: 12; v_call: TRBV2; clone_size: .; d_call: TRBD1; cdr3_aa: CASRQGNTEAFF; cdr3_nt: TGTGCCAGTAGACAGGGGAACACTGAAGCTTTCTTT
j_call: TRBJ2-3; cdr3_length: 14; v_call: TRBV6-4; clone_size: few; d_call: TRBD1; cdr3_aa: CASSWNGDRDTQYF; cdr3_nt: TGTGCCAGCAGCTGGAACGGGGACAGGGATACGCAGTATTTT
j_call: TRBJ1-5; cdr3_length: 15; v_call: TRBV10-2; clone_size: .; d_call: TRBD1; cdr3_aa: CASRSGTGGGQPQHF; cdr3_nt: TGCGCCAGCAGGTCCGGGACAGGGGGCGGACAGCCCCAGCATTTT
j_call: TRBJ1-2; cdr3_length: 14; v_call: TRBV5-5; clone_size: .; d_call: .; cdr3_aa: CASSLARQINDYTF; cdr3_nt: TGTGCCAGCAGCTTGGCTAGGCAGATAAACGACTACACCTTC